This T cell receptor beta chain was recorded in a study of regulatory T cells in long-lasting Graves disease. Germline lookup yields CDR1 SQVTM and CDR2 ANQGSEA. Trimming took 4 bases from V and 8 from J, leaving 18 bases between them. The CDR3 is made up of 14 amino acids. To make TCR beta libraries, researchers used iRepertoire HTBI primers and Arm-PCR of CDR3 regions. TCRdb used MiXCR to reprocess the multiplex PCR reads, holding one entry per CDR3 protein. The table lists 350,000 to 500,000 distinct CDR3 sequences, over 20% of them singletons, with over 11% in the top ten. This clonotype was recorded many times. This sample's time point: persistent/refractory GD, antithyroid drugs over 5 years with positive TRAb. RNA from PBMCs was the source of the TCR library.

V gene TRBV29-1 combines with J gene TRBJ2-4; the D gene is possibly TRBD2 (5 bases). The sequence came from a female donor with Graves disease. Sequencing was performed on peripheral blood mononuclear cells (PBMCs), taken when the disease was refractory, from a patient treated with antithyroid drugs. The CDR3 loop is CSVGERDRVDIQYF. The CDR3 bases are TGCAGCGTTGGGGAACGGGATCGGGTGGACATTCAGTACTTC.